These T cell receptor beta chains were read from a single sample in a study of cytomegalovirus exposure and HLA in healthy donors. The data were produced by immunoSEQ multiplex PCR, yet TCRdb's version contains in-frame clones alone and is incomplete. The sample has roughly 84,000 clones; the top ten hold about 0.61%. Specimen: PBMCs. The receptors originated from a man in his forties or fifties in good health and CMV-seronegative. CDR3s include the opening cysteine and the closing phenylalanine or tryptophan. The D gene is left open where the match is weak.

TRBJ2-3 | TRBV5-1 | - | CASSLQGSTDTQYF | TGCGCCAGCAGCTTACAGGGTAGCACAGATACGCAGTATTTT
TRBJ2-3 | TRBV6-1 | TRBD1 | CASSPQGAIPDTQYF | TGTGCCAGCAGCCCACAGGGGGCAATCCCAGATACGCAGTATTTT
TRBJ2-1 | TRBV7-3 | TRBD1 | CASSFPTGGRNEQFF | TGTGCCAGCAGCTTCCCGACAGGGGGTAGGAATGAGCAGTTCTTC
TRBJ2-7 | TRBV11-2 | TRBD2 | CASSVGLAGHYEQYF | TGTGCCAGCAGCGTCGGACTAGCGGGCCACTACGAGCAGTACTTC
TRBJ1-1 | TRBV18 | TRBD1 | CASSPGTGSMEAFF | TGTGCCAGCTCACCCGGGACAGGGAGTATGGAAGCTTTCTTT
TRBJ1-2 | TRBV18 | TRBD1 | CASSHPGQDYGYTF | TGTGCCAGCTCACACCCCGGACAGGACTATGGCTACACCTTC
TRBJ2-3 | TRBV5-1 | TRBD2 | CASRPPGGPTDTQYF | TGCGCCAGCAGGCCCCCGGGGGGGCCGACAGATACGCAGTATTTT
TRBJ2-5 | TRBV7-2 | - | CASSLMQLETQYF | TGTGCCAGCAGCTTAATGCAGTTAGAGACCCAGTACTTC
TRBJ2-3 | TRBV4-2 | - | CASSQTYSQGATDTQYF | TGTGCCAGCAGCCAAACCTACTCCCAAGGGGCCACAGATACGCAGTATTTT
TRBJ2-7 | TRBV7-8 | TRBD2 | CASSPSPTSGGPIYEQYF | TGTGCCAGCAGCCCTAGCCCGACTAGCGGGGGGCCAATCTACGAGCAGTACTTC
TRBJ1-5 | TRBV30 | - | CAVRGGGNQPQHF | TGTGCGGTGAGGGGCGGGGGGAATCAGCCCCAGCATTTT
TRBJ1-2 | TRBV19 | TRBD1 | CASSTGRDSLADGYTF | TGTGCCAGTAGTACCGGACGGGACAGCTTGGCGGATGGCTACACCTTC
TRBJ1-3 | TRBV4-1 | - | CASSQDPIRNTIYF | TGCGCCAGCAGCCAAGACCCAATCAGAAACACCATATATTTT
TRBJ1-5 | TRBV30 | TRBD1 | CAWSAFRGQGSNQPQHF | TGTGCCTGGAGTGCCTTCAGGGGACAGGGGAGCAATCAGCCCCAGCATTTT
TRBJ1-5 | TRBV6-6 | - | CASSFLGQISNQPQHF | TGTGCCAGCAGCTTTCTTGGACAGATTAGCAATCAGCCCCAGCATTTT
TRBJ2-3 | TRBV28 | - | CASSFRPRGIKSTDTQYF | TGTGCCAGCAGTTTTAGACCCCGGGGGATCAAAAGCACAGATACGCAGTATTTT
TRBJ2-1 | TRBV12-5 | - | CASGGAGPAWSYNEQFF | TGTGCTAGTGGGGGGGCCGGTCCGGCCTGGTCCTACAATGAGCAGTTCTTC
TRBJ1-5 | TRBV6-5 | TRBD1 | CASSRQGGQPQHF | TGTGCCAGCAGTCGACAGGGTGGTCAGCCCCAGCATTTT
TRBJ2-1 | TRBV7-2 | TRBD2 | CASSPMGLAGEQFF | TGTGCCAGCAGCCCAATGGGGCTAGCGGGGGAGCAGTTCTTC
TRBJ2-7 | TRBV6-5 | - | CATLVAGRSTYEQYF | TGTGCCACCCTTGTTGCAGGCCGCTCAACCTACGAGCAGTACTTC
TRBJ2-1 | TRBV7-2 | TRBD1 | CASLERGGNLLARLHEQFF | TGTGCCAGCCTAGAAAGAGGGGGCAACCTCTTAGCCCGTCTCCATGAGCAGTTCTTC
TRBJ2-7 | TRBV5-1 | - | CASSTRDSYEQYF | TGCGCCAGCAGCACCCGGGACTCCTACGAGCAGTACTTC
TRBJ2-5 | TRBV5-1 | TRBD2 | CASSLVSSGQETQYF | TGCGCCAGCAGCTTGGTTTCTAGCGGACAAGAGACCCAGTACTTC
TRBJ1-2 | TRBV7-9 | TRBD1 | CASSLRGQGSNYGYTF | TGTGCCAGCAGCTTAAGGGGACAGGGATCGAACTATGGCTACACCTTC
TRBJ1-2 | TRBV5-6 | - | CASTRRGYGYTF | TGTGCCAGCACCCGGAGGGGTTATGGCTACACCTTC
TRBJ1-3 | TRBV6-6 | - | CASSYSIYGSGNTIYF | TGTGCCAGCAGTTACTCGATTTACGGCTCTGGAAACACCATATATTTT
TRBJ1-1 | TRBV10-3 | - | CAISELPRGFAEAFF | TGTGCCATCAGTGAGCTCCCGAGGGGGTTCGCTGAAGCTTTCTTT
TRBJ2-3 | TRBV5-1 | - | CASSAISTDTQYF | TGCGCCAGCAGCGCGATTAGCACAGATACGCAGTATTTT
TRBJ1-6 | TRBV18 | - | CASSRQAGEPLHF | TGTGCCAGCTCACGACAGGCGGGAGAACCCCTCCACTTT
TRBJ1-2 | TRBV9 | TRBD1 | CASSAYRGVSAF | TGTGCCAGCAGCGCGTACAGGGGAGTAAGCGCCTTC
TRBJ1-5 | TRBV18 | TRBD1 | CASSPPGQGNQPQHF | TGTGCCAGCTCACCCCCGGGACAGGGCAATCAGCCCCAGCATTTT